This T cell receptor beta chain was identified during a study of OX40 agonist ivuxolimab in advanced cancers. About the study as a whole: Ivuxolimab was a fully human IgG2 agonistic monoclonal antibody targeting the costimulatory receptor OX40 (CD134). Intravenous ivuxolimab was administered to patients every 2 weeks at six dose levels: 0.01, 0.1, 0.3, 1.5, 3 and 10 mg/kg. Of the 52 patients in dose escalation, some 19 had hepatocellular carcinoma, some 15 had melanoma, 9 had renal cell carcinoma and 9 had head and neck cancer. A male proportion of around 81% and a mean age of 60 years, ranging from roughly 23 to 90, were recorded for the dose-escalation cohort. Patients were allowed to have had prior anti-PD-1, anti-PD-L1 or anti-CTLA-4 therapy, and more than 35% of the dose-escalation patients had been treated with checkpoint inhibitors. Three dose-escalation patients achieved partial responses, one with hepatocellular carcinoma and two with cutaneous melanoma. The purpose of peripheral TCRbeta sequencing was to test whether ivuxolimab changed TCR sequence diversity and led to clonal T-cell expansion. The paper reports the monotherapy dose-escalation portion (N = 52 patients) of the phase I ivuxolimab trial.

Findings and caveats that apply to the study as a whole: In the 0.1-3.0 mg/kg groups, partial responders had among the lowest normalized peripheral clonal expansion, particularly in CD8+ T cells. Antigen specificity was not determined for the clonally expanded peripheral T cells. Low levels of normalized T-cell clonal expansion were also seen in some patients who did not respond. At doses of 0.1 to 3.0 mg/kg, clonal expansion of both CD4+ and CD8+ blood T cells was observed from baseline to week 6. After ivuxolimab, expanded clones were on average more numerous among CD8+ T cells than among CD4+ T cells.

Worth noting for this clone: The target of this receptor is not known. No clone much larger than this one lies a single base away; base qualities are absent.

There are 16 amino acids in the CDR3, from cysteine to phenylalanine inclusive. Only the CDR3 region is kept as DNA, spanning 48 bases read in frame from base 1. The CDR1 and CDR2 encoded by the germline V gene are SGHRS and YFSETQ. Trimming removed 4 bases from V and 0 bases from J, leaving 15 bases between the germline ends. To sequence the TCRbeta CDR3 region, genomic DNA was isolated from the sorted cells. TCRbeta CDR3 regions were sequenced using the immunoSEQ Assay. The table comes from immuneACCESS by way of TCRdb, which keeps in-frame sequences with V and J called. Part of the clones is missing from these tables; in studies checked, under half for an unresolved V gene and the rest for unknown reasons. The sample table contains roughly 61,000 clones; only one count was recorded for more than 80% of them. The ten top clones hold under 2.5% of the sample. Patients with a history of autoimmune disease or receiving systemic immunosuppression were excluded from the trial. Peripheral blood for TCR sequencing was drawn from every dose cohort at baseline, at cycle 4 day 1 and at cycle 7 day 1. Samples came from an open-label, multicenter, first-in-human phase I dose-escalation trial of ivuxolimab. Adults with locally advanced or metastatic melanoma, renal cell, hepatocellular, or head and neck squamous cell carcinoma were enrolled in the trial. CD4+ and CD8+ T cells were sorted separately from peripheral blood before TCR sequencing.

The sequence derives from an adult with an advanced solid tumor such as melanoma, head and neck, liver or kidney cancer. The V gene is TRBV5-1 and the J gene is TRBJ2-3; the D gene is perhaps TRBD1, from 5 matching bases. The sequenced sample was CD4+ or CD8+ T cells sorted from blood, obtained in a trial of the OX40 agonist ivuxolimab. The DNA sequence reads TGCGCCAGCAGCCTGCTCGACAGACCTAGCACAGATACGCAGTATTTT. The translation is CASSLLDRPSTDTQYF.